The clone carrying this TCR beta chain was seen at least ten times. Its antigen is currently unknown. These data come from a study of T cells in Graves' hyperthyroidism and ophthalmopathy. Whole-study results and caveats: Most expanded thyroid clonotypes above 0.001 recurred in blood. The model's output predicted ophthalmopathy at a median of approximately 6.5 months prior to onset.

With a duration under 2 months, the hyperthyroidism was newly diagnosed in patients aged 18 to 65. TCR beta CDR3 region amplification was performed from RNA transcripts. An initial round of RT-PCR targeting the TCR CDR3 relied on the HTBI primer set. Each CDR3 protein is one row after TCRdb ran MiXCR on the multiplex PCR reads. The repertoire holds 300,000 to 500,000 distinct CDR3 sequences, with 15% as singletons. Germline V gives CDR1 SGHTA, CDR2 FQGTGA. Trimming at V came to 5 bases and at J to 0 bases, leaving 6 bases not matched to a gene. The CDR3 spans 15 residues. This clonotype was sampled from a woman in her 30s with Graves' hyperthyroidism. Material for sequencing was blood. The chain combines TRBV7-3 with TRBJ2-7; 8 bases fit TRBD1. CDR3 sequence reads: CASSAGGPSSYEQYF. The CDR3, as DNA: TGTGCCAGCAGCGCAGGGGGCCCAAGCTCCTACGAGCAGTACTTC.